The 4 T cell receptor beta chains given below trace back to one sample, sequenced in a study of CD8+ T cells in alopecia areata. Treatment: oral pan-JAK inhibitor, 5-10 mg twice daily. Following RNA extraction, reverse transcription yielded cDNA that acted as the sequencing template. Assay used: immunoSEQ multiplex PCR; TCRdb lists only in-frame clones, some missing. This sample has about 190,000 clones, with less than 65% found just once. This specimen was CD4+ T cells sorted from blood, taken at week 24, from a patient treated with tofacitinib. The source is a human donor with alopecia areata.

In its sample, this clone was seen many times. This chain joins TRBV27 and TRBJ1-5, with D possibly TRBD1 on 6 matching bases. Germline loops: CDR1 MNHEY, CDR2 SMNVEV (reference sequence). Trimming stripped 5 bases from V and 7 bases from J, with 12 bases between. This CDR3 has 13 residues. The CDR3 loop is CASSPGQTQPQHF. CDR3 DNA sequence: TGTGCCAGCAGTCCCGGACAGACGCAGCCCCAGCATTTT.

CDR3 region: CASSLVGSSEAFF. In nucleotides, the CDR3 is TGCGCCAGCAGCTTGGTAGGCAGTTCTGAAGCTTTCTTT. The rearrangement joins TRBV5-1 to TRBJ1-1; no firm D call. The CDR3 has 13 amino acids. Trimming took 0 bases from V and 6 from J, leaving 9 bases between them. CDR1 is SGHRS, CDR2 YFSETQ, per germline.

This chain connects TRBV15 to TRBJ2-6; D is unclear. Germline loops: CDR1 LNHNV, CDR2 YYDKDF (reference sequence). The CDR3 extends over 14 amino acids. V was cut by 8 bases and J by 0 bases, with 8 bases left in between. The CDR3 region has the DNA TGTGCCACCGCACCGGACTCTGGGGCCAACGTCCTGACTTTC. Its protein is CATAPDSGANVLTF. The whole variable domain, filled in from reference TRBV15 and TRBJ2-6, reads DAMVIQNPRYQVTQFGKPVTLSCSQTLNHNVMYWYQQKSSQAPKLLFHYYDKDFNNEADTPDNFQSRRPNTSFCFLDIRSPGLGDTAMYLCATAPDSGANVLTFGAGSRLTVL.

In its sample, this clone was seen many times. The rearrangement uses TRBV12-5 and TRBJ2-1, with 11 bases that match TRBD2. V dropped 1 base and J dropped 8; count of bases not matched to a gene: 7. Germline loops: CDR1 LGHNT, CDR2 FRNRAP. The CDR3 extends over 16 amino acids. The CDR3 DNA reads TGTGCTAGTGGTTTGGCCCTAGCGGGGGGCCGCCATGAGCAGTTCTTC. Encoded protein: CASGLALAGGRHEQFF.